This T cell receptor (beta chain) stems from a study of resident and recirculating memory T cells in vitiligo. As concerns this clone: The antigen is not known.

Points from the study as a whole: Vitiligo lesions lacked a unique dominant clone, and clonality varied. Different lesions suggested infiltration by different T cell clones.

Measured with immunoSEQ multiplex PCR; TCRdb has only the in-frame clones, and not every one. This sample yields around 38,000 clones, of which around 90% are seen a single time; roughly 4.5% belongs to the top ten. No patient showed confetti depigmentation, a clinical sign of active disease. Per germline, CDR1 MGHDK and CDR2 SYGVNS. The V segment lost 2 bases and the J segment 3 bases; nucleotides outside the gene matches: 3. The length of the CDR3 is 15 residues. The sequencing sample was made of blood. The TCR comes from a male donor with vitiligo. The chain joins TRBV25-1 to TRBJ1-1; 10 bases agree with TRBD1. CDR3 protein: CASSEGGTGDTEAFF. DNA for the CDR3: TGTGCCAGCAGTGAAGGAGGGACAGGGGACACTGAAGCTTTCTTT.